These 22 T cell receptor beta chains originate from one sample sequenced in a study of cytomegalovirus exposure and HLA in healthy donors. The PCR ran on 60 Vbeta and 13 Jbeta primers. Here immunoSEQ multiplex PCR was the method, and the copy in TCRdb shows in-frame clones only, minus some. Among under 150,000 clones listed, around 70% were seen once. Sequencing input: PBMCs. The receptors come from a woman aged 40 to 50 in good health and CMV-seropositive.

This rearrangement joins TRBV5-5 to TRBJ1-2; D not certain. This CDR3 contains 13 residues. Germline values: CDR1 SGHKS, CDR2 YYEKEE (reference sequence). Trimming cost V 0 bases and J 4 bases, with 7 bases left between them. CDR3 residues: CASSLGGAYGYTF. In DNA, the CDR3 is TGTGCCAGCAGCTTGGGGGGAGCCTATGGCTACACCTTC.

The chain links TRBV6-1 to TRBJ1-2, with TRBD1 matching 9 bases. The CDR3 covers 14 residues. The V gene end was trimmed by 3 bases and the J gene end by 4 bases; junction bases not matched to a gene: 3. Germline CDR1 and CDR2: MNHNS and SASEGT. Here the CDR3 DNA reads TGTGCCAGCAGTGAGGACAGGGGAGGCTATGGCTACACCTTC. This translates into CASSEDRGGYGYTF.

Concerning this clone: The junction does not match germline at one end; this may be a read error. This chain joins TRBV7-9 and TRBJ2-1; 12 positions match TRBD2. This CDR3 has 15 amino acids. Germline CDR1 reads SEHNR; CDR2 reads FQNEAQ (reference sequence). The CDR3 coding sequence is TGTTCCAGCAGCTTGACTAGCGGGAGAGAAAATGAGCAGTTCTTC. This codes for CSSSLTSGRENEQFF. The full variable domain, its missing parts supplied by reference TRBV7-9 and TRBJ2-1, is DTGVSQNPRHKITKRGQNVTFRCDPISEHNRLYWYRQTLGQGPEFLTYFQNEAQLEKSRLLSDRFSAERPKGSFSTLEIQRTEQGDSAMYLCSSSLTSGRENEQFFGPGTRLTVL.

In its sample, this clone was seen a few times. The chain is built from TRBV14 and TRBJ2-1; 8 bases fit TRBD2. CDR3 length: 18 residues. V was pared by 1 base and J by 6 bases, with 14 bases of the junction left unmatched. Per the germline V gene, CDR1 is SGHDN and CDR2 is FVKESK. The CDR3 nucleotides read TGTGCCAGCAGCCAAGGGACTAGCTGGGTTAGAAGGTTCAATGAGCAGTTCTTC. It codes for CASSQGTSWVRRFNEQFF. The whole variable domain, remainder taken from reference TRBV14 and TRBJ2-1, is EAGVTQFPSHSVIEKGQTVTLRCDPISGHDNLYWYRRVMGKEIKFLLHFVKESKQDESGMPNNRFLAERTGGTYSTLKVQPAELEDSGVYFCASSQGTSWVRRFNEQFFGPGTRLTVL.

On this clone itself: One junction end disagrees with the germline gene, perhaps due to a read error. The gene calls are TRBV7-9 and TRBJ2-1; no definite D call. Germline CDR1 and CDR2: SEHNR and FQNEAQ (reference sequence). This CDR3 is built from 12 residues. CDR3 in DNA: TGTTCCAGCAGCTTAGACCAGAATGAGCAGTTCTTC. Protein sequence: CSSSLDQNEQFF.

V gene TRBV30 combines with J gene TRBJ2-7; 7 nucleotides agree with TRBD1. V lost 2 bases to trimming and J lost 2 bases; unmatched junction nucleotides: 6. The CDR3 contains 14 residues. Germline V gene sequence: CDR1 GTSNPN, CDR2 SVGIG (reference sequence). The chain's CDR3 is CAWSWDSYTYEQYF. The CDR3 nucleotides read TGTGCCTGGAGTTGGGACAGCTACACCTACGAGCAGTACTTC.

For the CDR3, the DNA is TGTGCCAGCAGTTTAACCTGGGCCGCGAACACCGGGGAGCTGTTTTTT. Encoded protein: CASSLTWAANTGELFF. This rearrangement joins TRBV27 to TRBJ2-2, with unresolved D. V was clipped by 2 bases and J by 0 bases, with 10 bases between them. The CDR3 is 16 residues long. The V gene's germline CDR1 is MNHEY and CDR2 SMNVEV (reference sequence).

This chain uses TRBV18 with TRBJ1-1; D remains ambiguous. Trimming stripped 3 bases from V and 3 bases from J, with 11 bases between. The CDR3 is 14 residues long. Germline V lookup: CDR1 KGHSH, CDR2 LQKENI. CDR3 bases: TGTGCCAGCTCACCTACAAACACCGACACTGAAGCTTTCTTT. The encoded protein is CASSPTNTDTEAFF.

The rearrangement links TRBV6-5 to TRBJ2-7; D ambiguous. Between the trimmed V and J ends, which lost 0 bases and 2 bases, there was a span of 8 bases. CDR1 is MNHEY and CDR2 is SVGAGI in the germline V gene. This CDR3 is 14 amino acids long. The CDR3 region has the DNA TGTGCCAGCAGTTACTCGTGGGCCGCCTACGAGCAGTACTTC. Translated: CASSYSWAAYEQYF.

The genes are TRBV4-1 and TRBJ2-7; 9 bases map to TRBD2. Trimming removed 0 bases from V and 4 bases from J; junction bases left unmatched: 10. CDR3 size: 17 residues. Germline V gene lookup returns CDR1 MGHRA and CDR2 YSYEKL. The CDR3 DNA reads as TGCGCCAGCAGCCAAGACGCCAGAGCGGGAGGCCTATACGAGCAGTACTTC. It specifies CASSQDARAGGLYEQYF.

The chain combines TRBV5-1 with TRBJ2-1; 7 bases align to TRBD1. The CDR3 is made up of 14 amino acids. J lost 12 bases, V lost 3 bases, and 12 bases had no gene match. CDR1 and CDR2 from the germline V gene are SGHRS and YFSETQ. This CDR3 is CASSSSGTATRQFF. The CDR3 DNA reads TGCGCCAGCAGCTCTTCCGGGACAGCTACGAGGCAGTTCTTC.

This chain connects TRBV6-5 to TRBJ1-2, with 10 nucleotides matching TRBD1. Germline loops: CDR1 MNHEY, CDR2 SVGAGI. CDR3 length: 16 amino acids. The junction had 10 bases not matched to a gene; V was cut back by 4 bases and J by 5 bases. The CDR3 nucleotides are TGTGCCAGCAGTTTTACAGCCGGGACAGGGGTTTATGGCTACACCTTC. Translated, it gives CASSFTAGTGVYGYTF.

This chain connects TRBV29-1 to TRBJ1-1; 11 nucleotides agree with TRBD1. This CDR3 is built from 14 residues. The ends lost 6 bases at V and 6 bases at J; junction bases unmatched: 9. Germline assignment: CDR1 SQVTM and CDR2 ANQGSEA. The CDR3 nucleotides are TGCAGCGTGACCTCCGGGACAGGGGGGGCTGAAGCTTTCTTT. Translated: CSVTSGTGGAEAFF.

CDR3 coding DNA: TGTGCCAGCAGCTTAGTTTTGGACAGGGGGGAGTATGGCTACACCTTC. Encoded protein: CASSLVLDRGEYGYTF. The genes are TRBV7-8 and TRBJ1-2; the match to TRBD1 covers 10 bases. This CDR3 spans 16 amino acids. Unmatched junction bases numbered 7, after V lost 1 base and J lost 5 bases. Germline CDR1 is SGHVS and CDR2 is FQNEAQ.

This clone was observed a few times. V usage is TRBV5-1 and J usage is TRBJ2-7; unclear D gene. The CDR3 has 12 amino acids. Trimming left V 0 bases short and J 5 bases short, with 6 bases between. CDR1 is SGHRS and CDR2 is YFSETQ in the germline V gene. The CDR3 loop is CASSLAVNEQYF. CDR3 DNA sequence: TGCGCCAGCAGCTTGGCTGTAAACGAGCAGTACTTC.

This chain connects TRBV6-5 to TRBJ1-5; weak D call: TRBD1 (5 bases). This CDR3 contains 14 residues. Germline loops: CDR1 MNHEY, CDR2 SVGAGI. V shed 4 bases and J shed 4 bases, with 11 bases lying between them. The CDR3 DNA reads as TGTGCCAGCAGTTCCGGCAGGGCTAATCAGCCCCAGCATTTT. Protein product: CASSSGRANQPQHF.

The chain's CDR3 is CASSLGPRGEPQHF. Written as DNA, the CDR3 is TGTGCCAGCAGCTTAGGCCCCCGGGGTGAGCCCCAGCATTTT. The chain uses TRBV7-9 and TRBJ1-5; D is ambiguous. The CDR3 has 14 residues. CDR1 SEHNR and CDR2 FQNEAQ come from the germline V gene (reference sequence). V lost 1 base and J 8 bases, leaving 12 bases between the germline ends.

The CDR3 DNA sequence: TGCGCCAGCAGCCCAGCTCAGGGACTAGTCTACGAGCAGTACTTC. This gives the protein CASSPAQGLVYEQYF. The genes are TRBV4-1 and TRBJ2-7, with 8 bases matching TRBD2. V dropped 4 bases and J dropped 3; count of bases not matched to a gene: 8. CDR3 length: 15 amino acids. The germline V gene encodes CDR1 MGHRA and CDR2 YSYEKL.

The chain employs TRBV4-3 and TRBJ2-1; a possible D gene is TRBD2 (5 bases). Trimming removed 0 bases at V and 6 bases at J, with 15 bases between. CDR3 length: 16 residues. Germline V lookup: CDR1 LGHNA, CDR2 YSLEER. The CDR3 DNA reads as TGCGCCAGCAGCCAAGATATCTTGAGCGGCCCCAATGAGCAGTTCTTC. Its protein product is CASSQDILSGPNEQFF.

The chain recombines TRBV5-4 with TRBJ2-1; a possible D gene is TRBD2 (6 bases). The CDR3 totals 15 residues. The germline CDR1 and CDR2 sequences are SGHNT and YYREEE (reference sequence). The V end was cut by 0 bases, the J end by 8 bases, with 15 bases between. CDR3 loop: CASSLGDFSWDEQFF. For the CDR3, the DNA is TGTGCCAGCAGCTTGGGGGACTTCTCCTGGGATGAGCAGTTCTTC.

Comments on this clone: At one of its ends the junction is not consistent with the germline gene, which may arise from a read error. This rearrangement joins TRBV7-9 to TRBJ2-3; 10 bases align to TRBD1. CDR1 SEHNR and CDR2 FQNEAQ come from the germline V gene (reference sequence). CDR3 length: 16 residues. CDR3 sequence reads: CSSSPWTGGATDTQYF. For the CDR3, the DNA is TGTTCCAGCAGCCCTTGGACAGGGGGGGCCACAGATACGCAGTATTTT.

J is TRBJ2-1 and V is TRBV9, with a tentative D call TRBD2 (6 bases). The CDR3 contains 14 residues. With 0 bases removed from V and 6 bases from J, the gap between germline ends came to 10 bases. Germline CDR1 reads SGDLS; CDR2 reads YYNGEE. The CDR3 DNA sequence: TGTGCCAGCAGCGTAGGACTAGACGGCAATGAGCAGTTCTTC. Its protein product is CASSVGLDGNEQFF.